What follows is one T cell receptor beta chain and its context. The V segment lost 5 bases and the J segment 2 bases; nucleotides outside the gene matches: 12. The CDR3 has 18 residues. This record belongs to a study of identical twins. TCRdb fed the 5' RACE reads into MiXCR, producing one record per CDR3 protein. The sample has 690,000 or so distinct CDR3 sequences, 8.5% to 9.5% seen once. The sample also formed part of further work on yellow fever vaccine responses in identical twins.

This TCR came from a woman aged 18-29 years in good health. Sequenced: PBMCs. The chain combines TRBV12-3 or TRBV12-4 with TRBJ1-1, with 12 bases that match TRBD1. The DNA for the CDR3 is TGTGCCAGCAGTCCCGGGACAGGGGGCTTAGGAGTTAACACTGAAGCTTTCTTT. Its protein is CASSPGTGGLGVNTEAFF.